The rows below give T cell receptor beta chains drawn from one sample of a study of blood T cells in healthy people across ages. TCRdb ran MiXCR on the 5' RACE reads and lists one entry per CDR3 protein. The sample yields more than 650,000 distinct CDR3 sequences, about 20% seen once. Source material: blood. These receptors came from a man in his 70s in good health. Both conserved end residues are part of each CDR3. Fields, in order: V gene, J gene, clone size, D gene, CDR3 DNA, CDR3 protein. D genes are given only for firm matches. Clone size appears in some rows only: once, few, many, or a class for an expanded clone.

TRBV29-1	TRBJ1-4	few	.	TGCAGCGTTGATTTCCAGAGTAATGAAAAACTGTTTTTT	CSVDFQSNEKLFF
TRBV20-1	TRBJ2-1	.	.	TGCAGTGCTAGGGATATAAGGTACTCCTACAATGAGCAGTTCTTC	CSARDIRYSYNEQFF
TRBV29-1	TRBJ1-4	.	.	TGCAGCGTCGCTACCCGCCCGGCTAATGAAAAACTGTTTTTT	CSVATRPANEKLFF
TRBV15	TRBJ2-5	.	.	TGTGCCACCAGCAGAGATAGGCAGACCCAGTACTTC	CATSRDRQTQYF
TRBV6-5	TRBJ1-6	.	.	TGTGCCAGCAGTTACTCGACGGGAAGAAGGGATTCACCCCTCCACTTT	CASSYSTGRRDSPLHF
TRBV27	TRBJ1-1	few	.	TGTGCCAGCAGTTTTGGGATGCGGGGCACTGAAGCTTTCTTT	CASSFGMRGTEAFF
TRBV12-3/TRBV12-4	TRBJ2-1	.	.	TGTGCCAGCAGTTTTATCTCCTACAATGAGCAGTTCTTC	CASSFISYNEQFF
TRBV20-1	TRBJ1-4	.	.	TGCAGTGCGCATACAGGGAGAGAAGAAAAACTGTTTTTT	CSAHTGREEKLFF
TRBV6-5	TRBJ1-2	.	TRBD1	TGTGCCAGCAGTTACTTGGGACAGGGGGCTTATGGCTACACCTTC	CASSYLGQGAYGYTF
TRBV6-6	TRBJ1-4	few	TRBD1	TGTGCCAGCAGTTCGAGGGACAGTCTTAATGAAAAACTGTTTTTT	CASSSRDSLNEKLFF
TRBV27	TRBJ2-3	few	.	TGTGCCAGCAGTTTTGGGGACCGATCCACAGATACGCAGTATTTT	CASSFGDRSTDTQYF
TRBV7-6	TRBJ2-1	few	.	TGTGCCAGCAGCTTTTTAGAGGGCAATGAGCAGTTCTTC	CASSFLEGNEQFF
TRBV7-2	TRBJ1-1	few	.	TGTGCCAGCAGGGCCAACGAGAACACTGAAGCTTTCTTT	CASRANENTEAFF
TRBV5-1	TRBJ2-3	many	TRBD1	TGCGCCAGCAGCCGGGACAGCTTCACAGATACGCAGTATTTT	CASSRDSFTDTQYF
TRBV5-1	TRBJ2-7	.	TRBD1	TGCGCCAGCAGTTTTGACAGGGGGCGTACCTACGAGCAGTACTTC	CASSFDRGRTYEQYF
TRBV19	TRBJ2-7	.	.	TGTGCCAGTAGTTTCGGGCCGACTTACGAGCAGTACTTC	CASSFGPTYEQYF
TRBV29-1	TRBJ2-7	.	.	TGCAGCGTTTCCCTCCCGGCAAGCTTCGAGCAGTACTTC	CSVSLPASFEQYF
TRBV10-2	TRBJ2-5	few	.	TGCGCCAGCAGTGAGCCAGGGCGGGGTCAACAAGAGACCCAGTACTTC	CASSEPGRGQQETQYF
TRBV12-3/TRBV12-4	TRBJ1-2	few	.	TGTGCCAGCAGTCTAGGGGGTTGGGATGGCTACACCTTC	CASSLGGWDGYTF
TRBV20-1	TRBJ2-7	.	TRBD1	TGCAGTGCTAAGGGACAGGGGACCCCTTATAAATACGAGCAGTACTTC	CSAKGQGTPYKYEQYF
TRBV30	TRBJ2-3	few	.	TGTGCCTGGAGTGTATCGTACGGAGATACGCAGTATTTT	CAWSVSYGDTQYF
TRBV30	TRBJ1-1	few	.	TGTGCCTGGAGTGGTTGGCCCCCAGAAAACACTGAAGCTTTCTTT	CAWSGWPPENTEAFF
TRBV19	TRBJ2-3	.	TRBD1	TGTGCCAGTAGGGGGACAGGACGAACTAGCACAGATACGCAGTATTTT	CASRGTGRTSTDTQYF
TRBV20-1	TRBJ2-7	many	TRBD2	TGCAGTGCTAGTGGCGGGGGGGCCCAGGAGAACGAGCAGTACTTC	CSASGGGAQENEQYF
TRBV28	TRBJ2-3	.	TRBD2	TGTGCCAGCAGACCGGGACTAGCGGTAAATACGCAGTATTTT	CASRPGLAVNTQYF
TRBV30	TRBJ2-1	many	.	TGTGCCTGGAGTCACAGTCTCAATGAGCAGTTCTTC	CAWSHSLNEQFF
TRBV5-1	TRBJ2-7	.	.	TGCGCCAGCAGCTTGCCCTCGACCAGGGGCGAGCAGTACTTC	CASSLPSTRGEQYF
TRBV20-1	TRBJ2-1	.	.	TGCAGTGCTACCGACACTAGTTACAATGAGCAGTTCTTC	CSATDTSYNEQFF
TRBV11-2	TRBJ1-2	few	TRBD1	TGTGCCAGCAGCTTAGATTTCACAGGGGCTGGCTACACCTTC	CASSLDFTGAGYTF
TRBV20-1	TRBJ2-5	few	TRBD2	TGCAGTGCTAGCGGTAGCGGGAGGGCCAAAAAAGAGACCCAGTACTTC	CSASGSGRAKKETQYF
TRBV3-1	TRBJ2-7	.	TRBD2	TGTGCCAGCAGCCAAACTAGCGGGGGCTACGAGCAGTACTTC	CASSQTSGGYEQYF
TRBV5-1	TRBJ2-7	many	.	TGTGCCAGCAGCCTTCAGGGATACGAGCAGTACTTC	CASSLQGYEQYF
TRBV12-3/TRBV12-4	TRBJ2-4	few	TRBD1	TGTGCCAGCAGTTTGACAGGGGGGGACTTAGCCAAAAACATTCAGTACTTC	CASSLTGGDLAKNIQYF
TRBV7-2	TRBJ1-5	few	.	TGTGCCAGCAGCTTAATGAGGAGGGGTGGCAATCAGCCCCAGCATTTT	CASSLMRRGGNQPQHF
TRBV18	TRBJ2-3	.	.	TGTGCCAGCTCACCAGGGCGGACACAGGATACGCAGTATTTT	CASSPGRTQDTQYF
TRBV30	TRBJ2-5	.	TRBD1	TGTGCCTGGAGTGTAGGGGGCTTTGAGACCCAGTACTTC	CAWSVGGFETQYF
TRBV12-3/TRBV12-4	TRBJ1-6	.	.	TGTGCCAGCAGTTTATGGGGAGATAATTCACCCCTCCACTTT	CASSLWGDNSPLHF
TRBV12-3/TRBV12-4	TRBJ1-2	.	.	TGTGCCAGCAGTGGGACATTAGCTAACTATGGCTACACCTTC	CASSGTLANYGYTF
TRBV10-2	TRBJ2-1	.	TRBD2	TGCGCCAGCAGTGATGGGGGGGGTCAGCAGTTCTTC	CASSDGGGQQFF
TRBV18	TRBJ2-5	few	.	TGTGCCAGCTCATTCCAAGAGACCCAGTGCTTC	CASSFQETQCF
TRBV20-1	TRBJ1-4	many	.	TGCAGTGCTGGGATCGGGGGAGGTGTAGGTGAAAAACTGTTTTTT	CSAGIGGGVGEKLFF
TRBV12-3/TRBV12-4	TRBJ2-1	.	.	TGTGCCAGCAGGCCTACCGGACAGAGATACAATGAGCAGTTCTTC	CASRPTGQRYNEQFF